This T cell receptor (beta chain) appears in the sequencing data of a study of blood T cell repertoires in COVID-19. The wider study: Donors in the United States, Italy and Spain gave samples during acute or convalescent COVID-19.

As handled by the study authors: From reference gene primer amplification, estimates of nucleated cell counts were derived. Generated by immunoSEQ multiplex PCR, the TCRdb table keeps only in-frame clones and is missing some. That table supplies the V and J calls and clone size; D and trimming were determined from the DNA. Among some 120,000 clones listed, approximately 90% were seen once. V lost 4 bases and J lost 3; bases outside the gene matches: 7. Germline V gene data show CDR1 as KGHDR and CDR2 as SFDVKD. The CDR3 contains 17 residues. Seattle participants joined during active infection and were tracked over time.

V usage is TRBV24-1 and J usage is TRBJ2-7; 14 bases match TRBD2. Sample: peripheral blood. This receptor was taken from a man aged 45 to 65 with COVID-19, enrolled during active disease. In DNA form, the CDR3 reads TGTGCCACCAGTGACCACGGACTAGCGGGAGGCTACTACGAGCAGTACTTC. Amino acids: CATSDHGLAGGYYEQYF.